A selection of T cell receptor beta chains follows, all from one sample in a study of T cells in Graves' hyperthyroidism and ophthalmopathy. TCRdb ran MiXCR on the multiplex PCR reads and lists one entry per CDR3 protein. In the table there are about half a million distinct CDR3 sequences, roughly 24% of which are singletons. The sample was blood. The receptors were sampled from a woman in her thirties with Graves' ophthalmopathy. CDR3s include the opening cysteine and the closing phenylalanine or tryptophan. The order of the fields is D gene, J gene, clone size, V gene, CDR3 DNA, CDR3 protein. The D gene is left open where the match is weak. Only some rows state a clone size, as once, few, many or a class for expanded clones.

D gene: TRBD2
J gene: TRBJ2-7
clone size: -
V gene: TRBV6-2/TRBV6-3
CDR3 DNA: TGTGCCAGCAGTTACCGCACCCCGGGACTAGCCGTATACGAGCAGTACTTC
CDR3 protein: CASSYRTPGLAVYEQYF

D gene: -
J gene: TRBJ1-2
clone size: many
V gene: TRBV6-5
CDR3 DNA: TGTGCCAGCAGTTACTCGAGATCCTTGGGTGGCTACACCTTC
CDR3 protein: CASSYSRSLGGYTF

D gene: -
J gene: TRBJ1-5
clone size: -
V gene: TRBV6-1
CDR3 DNA: TGTGCCAGCAGTGAATGGAGTTATACTAGCAATCAGCCCCAGCATTTT
CDR3 protein: CASSEWSYTSNQPQHF

D gene: -
J gene: TRBJ1-5
clone size: many
V gene: TRBV10-3
CDR3 DNA: TGTGCCACCCAGGGTGAGCGGCGCAATCAGCCCCAGCATTTT
CDR3 protein: CATQGERRNQPQHF

D gene: -
J gene: TRBJ1-2
clone size: many
V gene: TRBV11-2
CDR3 DNA: TGTGCCAGCAGCTTAGAGGTCGGGCCAAGGGATGGCTACACCTTC
CDR3 protein: CASSLEVGPRDGYTF

D gene: TRBD1
J gene: TRBJ1-2
clone size: -
V gene: TRBV6-1
CDR3 DNA: TGTGCCAGCAGCCCCCGGGACAGATGGCCCTATGGCTACACCTTC
CDR3 protein: CASSPRDRWPYGYTF

D gene: -
J gene: TRBJ1-1
clone size: many
V gene: TRBV5-1
CDR3 DNA: TGCGCCAGCAGCTTGGAAGGGTGGCGTGAAGCTTTCTTT
CDR3 protein: CASSLEGWREAFF

D gene: TRBD2
J gene: TRBJ2-7
clone size: -
V gene: TRBV10-2
CDR3 DNA: TGCGCCAGCAGTGAGTCTAGCGGGAAGGTCTACGAGCAGTACTTC
CDR3 protein: CASSESSGKVYEQYF

D gene: -
J gene: TRBJ2-5
clone size: few
V gene: TRBV20-1
CDR3 DNA: TGCAGTGTTATTAGCCCGGACGAGTGGGGGACGCTTTTCCAAGAGACCCAGTACTTC
CDR3 protein: CSVISPDEWGTLFQETQYF

D gene: -
J gene: TRBJ2-2
clone size: -
V gene: TRBV7-2
CDR3 DNA: TGTGCCAGCAGCCCGCAGAGCGGACAGACCGGGGAGCTGTTTTTT
CDR3 protein: CASSPQSGQTGELFF

D gene: TRBD1
J gene: TRBJ1-1
clone size: many
V gene: TRBV5-1
CDR3 DNA: TGCGCCAGCAGCCTGTCCCGGGACAGGGGGATGAACACTGAAGCTTTCTTT
CDR3 protein: CASSLSRDRGMNTEAFF

D gene: -
J gene: TRBJ2-7
clone size: -
V gene: TRBV2
CDR3 DNA: TGTGCCAGCAGTGAATGGGGGACCCCGACCTACGAGCAGTACTTC
CDR3 protein: CASSEWGTPTYEQYF

D gene: -
J gene: TRBJ1-5
clone size: few
V gene: TRBV29-1
CDR3 DNA: TGCAGCGTTCGGACAACCTACAATCAGCCCCAGCATTTT
CDR3 protein: CSVRTTYNQPQHF

D gene: -
J gene: TRBJ1-1
clone size: -
V gene: TRBV6-2/TRBV6-3
CDR3 DNA: TGTGTCACCGGGGGACACATGAACACTGAAGCTTTCTTT
CDR3 protein: CVTGGHMNTEAFF

D gene: -
J gene: TRBJ1-2
clone size: many
V gene: TRBV12-3/TRBV12-4
CDR3 DNA: TGTGCCAGCAGTTTTACAGGGCAGGGCTATGGCTACACCTTC
CDR3 protein: CASSFTGQGYGYTF

D gene: -
J gene: TRBJ1-5
clone size: many
V gene: TRBV9
CDR3 DNA: TGTGCCAGCAGCGTAGGTCCCCAGGACTATCAGCCCCAGCATTTT
CDR3 protein: CASSVGPQDYQPQHF

D gene: TRBD1
J gene: TRBJ2-2
clone size: many
V gene: TRBV7-8
CDR3 DNA: TGTGCCAGCAGCTTACGACAGGGGACCGGGGAGCTGTTTTTT
CDR3 protein: CASSLRQGTGELFF

D gene: TRBD1
J gene: TRBJ1-3
clone size: -
V gene: TRBV4-1
CDR3 DNA: TGCGCCAGCAGCCCCAGGGGGTTTTATGGAAACACCATATATTTT
CDR3 protein: CASSPRGFYGNTIYF

D gene: -
J gene: TRBJ1-3
clone size: -
V gene: TRBV7-8
CDR3 DNA: TGTGCCAGCAGTCGAATGGGACAAAGCTCTGGAAACACCATATATTTT
CDR3 protein: CASSRMGQSSGNTIYF

D gene: -
J gene: TRBJ2-4
clone size: few
V gene: TRBV3-1
CDR3 DNA: TGTGCCAGCAGCCCTTGGCCCGACGTGGAAAACATTCAGTACTTC
CDR3 protein: CASSPWPDVENIQYF

D gene: -
J gene: TRBJ1-1
clone size: many
V gene: TRBV7-3
CDR3 DNA: TGTGCCAGCAGCCGGACCGGGAGGAACACTGAAGCTTTCTTT
CDR3 protein: CASSRTGRNTEAFF

D gene: TRBD1
J gene: TRBJ1-6
clone size: few
V gene: TRBV6-1
CDR3 DNA: TGTGCCAGCAGTACAGGGGGTCGTTCACCCCTCCACTTT
CDR3 protein: CASSTGGRSPLHF

D gene: -
J gene: TRBJ2-7
clone size: many
V gene: TRBV29-1
CDR3 DNA: TGCAGCGTGCGTCAACAGGGTTACGAGCAGTACTTC
CDR3 protein: CSVRQQGYEQYF

D gene: -
J gene: TRBJ1-5
clone size: few
V gene: TRBV3-1
CDR3 DNA: TGTGCCAGCAGCCAAGAGGTGGGAAGCGCCCAGCATTTT
CDR3 protein: CASSQEVGSAQHF

D gene: TRBD1
J gene: TRBJ1-5
clone size: many
V gene: TRBV5-1
CDR3 DNA: TGCGCCAGCAGCCGGGACAGTAGCAATCAGCCCCAGCATTTT
CDR3 protein: CASSRDSSNQPQHF

D gene: TRBD2
J gene: TRBJ2-7
clone size: many
V gene: TRBV6-5
CDR3 DNA: TGTGCCAGCACTCCGGGGGGGGGCGAGCAGTACTTC
CDR3 protein: CASTPGGGEQYF

D gene: -
J gene: TRBJ1-1
clone size: many
V gene: TRBV9
CDR3 DNA: TGTGCCAGCAGCGCCGGGGAAAGGGAAGCTTTCTTT
CDR3 protein: CASSAGEREAFF

D gene: -
J gene: TRBJ2-7
clone size: few
V gene: TRBV28
CDR3 DNA: TGTGCCAGCTGGCAGAAAAACTCCTACGAGCAGTACTTC
CDR3 protein: CASWQKNSYEQYF

D gene: -
J gene: TRBJ2-5
clone size: -
V gene: TRBV14
CDR3 DNA: TGTGCCAGCAGCCAAGAACTGAGTTGGGAGACCCAGTACTTC
CDR3 protein: CASSQELSWETQYF

D gene: TRBD2
J gene: TRBJ2-7
clone size: -
V gene: TRBV11-2
CDR3 DNA: TGTGCCAGCAGCTTACAACTAGCGGATCCCTACGAGCAGTACTTC
CDR3 protein: CASSLQLADPYEQYF

D gene: -
J gene: TRBJ1-1
clone size: many
V gene: TRBV19
CDR3 DNA: TGTGCCAGTAGTACCTACAGGGCCACTGAAGCTTTCTTT
CDR3 protein: CASSTYRATEAFF

D gene: -
J gene: TRBJ2-7
clone size: few
V gene: TRBV4-2
CDR3 DNA: TGTGCCAGCAGCCGGGGAGGCAATTCCTACGAGCAGTACTTC
CDR3 protein: CASSRGGNSYEQYF

D gene: -
J gene: TRBJ1-2
clone size: many
V gene: TRBV6-1
CDR3 DNA: TGTGCCAGCAGTGACCTCGGGTACGGCTACACCTTC
CDR3 protein: CASSDLGYGYTF

D gene: -
J gene: TRBJ1-5
clone size: many
V gene: TRBV20-1
CDR3 DNA: TGCAGTGCCACCTACGGGGGGGGTCAGCCCCAGCATTTT
CDR3 protein: CSATYGGGQPQHF

D gene: -
J gene: TRBJ1-5
clone size: many
V gene: TRBV12-3/TRBV12-4
CDR3 DNA: TGTGCCAGCAGTAGAGGTGATAGCAATCAGCCCCAGCATTTT
CDR3 protein: CASSRGDSNQPQHF

D gene: -
J gene: TRBJ2-2
clone size: many
V gene: TRBV12-3/TRBV12-4
CDR3 DNA: TGTGCCAGCAACCCGACTCCCGGGGAGCTGTTTTTT
CDR3 protein: CASNPTPGELFF

D gene: -
J gene: TRBJ1-6
clone size: -
V gene: TRBV7-2
CDR3 DNA: TGTGCCAGCAGCTTAGGTGGGTTGAACGATTCACCCCTCCACTTT
CDR3 protein: CASSLGGLNDSPLHF

D gene: -
J gene: TRBJ2-2
clone size: -
V gene: TRBV12-3/TRBV12-4
CDR3 DNA: TGTGCCAGCACCCCGGGCGGGGAGCTGTTTTTT
CDR3 protein: CASTPGGELFF

D gene: TRBD2
J gene: TRBJ2-7
clone size: many
V gene: TRBV6-5
CDR3 DNA: TGTGCCAGCAGTTACTCGATATCCGGGGGGAACTACGAGCAGTACTTC
CDR3 protein: CASSYSISGGNYEQYF

D gene: -
J gene: TRBJ2-2
clone size: many
V gene: TRBV5-1
CDR3 DNA: TGCGCCAGCAGCTTTTCGGCATCGAACACCGGGGAGCTGTTTTTT
CDR3 protein: CASSFSASNTGELFF

D gene: TRBD1
J gene: TRBJ1-1
clone size: many
V gene: TRBV18
CDR3 DNA: TGTGCCAGCTCACCTCGACAGGGTGTGAACGCTGAAGCTTTCTTT
CDR3 protein: CASSPRQGVNAEAFF

D gene: -
J gene: TRBJ2-7
clone size: many
V gene: TRBV6-5
CDR3 DNA: TGTGCCAGCAGTTACTTCCCGGGGGGCAACGAGCAGTACTTC
CDR3 protein: CASSYFPGGNEQYF

D gene: TRBD1
J gene: TRBJ2-7
clone size: -
V gene: TRBV12-3/TRBV12-4
CDR3 DNA: TGTGCCAGCAGTTCCTGGGACAGGAGGGGCTACGAGCAGTACTTC
CDR3 protein: CASSSWDRRGYEQYF

D gene: TRBD2
J gene: TRBJ2-5
clone size: -
V gene: TRBV2
CDR3 DNA: TGTGCCAGCAGTGAAATCGGGGGGGAGGAGACCCAGTACTTC
CDR3 protein: CASSEIGGEETQYF

D gene: TRBD1
J gene: TRBJ1-2
clone size: many
V gene: TRBV7-9
CDR3 DNA: TGTGCCAGCAGCCCCTACGACAGGGCTACCTATGGCTACACCTTC
CDR3 protein: CASSPYDRATYGYTF

D gene: -
J gene: TRBJ1-1
clone size: many
V gene: TRBV19
CDR3 DNA: TGTGCCACCCGTACCCAATTGAACACTGAAGCTTTCTTT
CDR3 protein: CATRTQLNTEAFF

D gene: -
J gene: TRBJ1-2
clone size: -
V gene: TRBV4-1
CDR3 DNA: TGCGCCAGCAGCCAAGATCGGCCAGGGACTTTTGGCTACACCTTC
CDR3 protein: CASSQDRPGTFGYTF

D gene: -
J gene: TRBJ2-6
clone size: many
V gene: TRBV28
CDR3 DNA: TGTGCCAGCAGTCACAGACGGGGCTCTGGGGCCAACGTCCTGACTTTC
CDR3 protein: CASSHRRGSGANVLTF

D gene: TRBD1
J gene: TRBJ1-1
clone size: few
V gene: TRBV12-3/TRBV12-4
CDR3 DNA: TGTGCCAGCAGGGTAACAGGGGACATGAACACTGAAGCTTTCTTT
CDR3 protein: CASRVTGDMNTEAFF

D gene: -
J gene: TRBJ1-5
clone size: many
V gene: TRBV6-5
CDR3 DNA: TGTGCCAGCACCGGTCGCAATCAGCCCCAGCATTTT
CDR3 protein: CASTGRNQPQHF

D gene: -
J gene: TRBJ1-2
clone size: many
V gene: TRBV27
CDR3 DNA: TGTGCCAGCAGTCCCCAGGGGTTCTATGGCTACACCTTC
CDR3 protein: CASSPQGFYGYTF

D gene: -
J gene: TRBJ2-2
clone size: many
V gene: TRBV4-3
CDR3 DNA: TGCGCCAGCAGCCAAGAGCAAGCCTGGGAGCTGTTTTTT
CDR3 protein: CASSQEQAWELFF

D gene: -
J gene: TRBJ2-5
clone size: -
V gene: TRBV18
CDR3 DNA: TGTGCCAGCTCACCACAGGAACGGGAGACCCAGTACTTC
CDR3 protein: CASSPQERETQYF

D gene: TRBD1
J gene: TRBJ1-1
clone size: few
V gene: TRBV6-2/TRBV6-3
CDR3 DNA: TGTGCCAGCAGTTACAACGACAGGGGCGCTGAAGCTTTCTTT
CDR3 protein: CASSYNDRGAEAFF

D gene: TRBD1
J gene: TRBJ1-4
clone size: many
V gene: TRBV9
CDR3 DNA: TGTGCCAGCAGCGTCGGACAGGGGGATGAAAAACTGTTTTTT
CDR3 protein: CASSVGQGDEKLFF

D gene: -
J gene: TRBJ2-7
clone size: once
V gene: TRBV12-3/TRBV12-4
CDR3 DNA: TGTGCCAGCAGCCAAGGGACGGACGGCGAGCAGTACTTC
CDR3 protein: CASSQGTDGEQYF

D gene: -
J gene: TRBJ1-2
clone size: many
V gene: TRBV3-1
CDR3 DNA: TGTGCCAGCAGCCAACCTACAAACGGCTACACCTTC
CDR3 protein: CASSQPTNGYTF

D gene: -
J gene: TRBJ2-5
clone size: few
V gene: TRBV28
CDR3 DNA: TGTGCCAGCAGTCAGGACGCCGAGACCCAGTACTTC
CDR3 protein: CASSQDAETQYF

D gene: -
J gene: TRBJ2-7
clone size: once
V gene: TRBV7-2
CDR3 DNA: TGTGCCAGCAGCCCCCCCGTCCAGTCCTCCGAGCAGTACTTC
CDR3 protein: CASSPPVQSSEQYF